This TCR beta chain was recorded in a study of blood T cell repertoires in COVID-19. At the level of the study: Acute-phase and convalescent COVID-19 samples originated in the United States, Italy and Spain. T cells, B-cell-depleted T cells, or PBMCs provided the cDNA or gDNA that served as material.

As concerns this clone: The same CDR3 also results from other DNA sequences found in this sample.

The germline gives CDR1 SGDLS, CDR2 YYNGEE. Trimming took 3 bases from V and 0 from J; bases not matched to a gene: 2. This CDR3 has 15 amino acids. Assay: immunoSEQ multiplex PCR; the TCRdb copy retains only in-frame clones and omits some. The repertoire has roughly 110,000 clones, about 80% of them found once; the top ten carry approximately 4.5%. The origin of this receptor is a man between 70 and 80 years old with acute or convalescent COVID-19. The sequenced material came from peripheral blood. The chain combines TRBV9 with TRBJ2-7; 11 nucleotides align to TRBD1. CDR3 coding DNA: TGTGCCAGCAGCGCCGGACAGGGGGCCTCCTACGAGCAGTACTTC. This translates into CASSAGQGASYEQYF.